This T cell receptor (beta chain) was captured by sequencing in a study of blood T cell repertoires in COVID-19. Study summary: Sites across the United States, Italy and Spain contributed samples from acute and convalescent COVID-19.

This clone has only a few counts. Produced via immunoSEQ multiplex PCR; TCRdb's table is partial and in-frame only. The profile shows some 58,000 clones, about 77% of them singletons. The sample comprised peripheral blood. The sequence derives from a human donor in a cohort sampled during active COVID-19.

The CDR3 coding sequence is TGCGCCAGCAGTCAGGGACAGGGGAACTACGAGCAGTACTTC. This translates into CASSQGQGNYEQYF. The chain employs TRBV5-1 and TRBJ2-7; 10 nucleotides match TRBD1. This CDR3 contains 14 residues. Germline loops: CDR1 SGHRS, CDR2 YFSETQ. The V segment lost 5 bases and the J segment 3 bases; nucleotides outside the gene matches: 5.